This is a list of T cell receptor beta chains from one sample in a study of blood T cell repertoires in COVID-19. Repertoires were generated with immunoSEQ multiplex PCR, while TCRdb's copy carries only in-frame clones and drops some. This sample has some 80,000 clones, with around 84% found just once. Sequencing input: peripheral blood. Receptors were obtained from a woman aged 80 or over in a cohort sampled during active or convalescent COVID-19. Both conserved end residues are part of each CDR3. A D gene is named only where the DNA matches it firmly.

D,V,J,length,CDR3
TRBD2,TRBV11-2,TRBJ2-1,16,CASRRGASGSYNEQFF
-,TRBV7-3,TRBJ2-2,13,CASSPTNTGELFF
-,TRBV24-1,TRBJ2-7,14,CATSDFTRTYEQYF
TRBD1,TRBV29-1,TRBJ1-2,13,CSVEGQGNYGYTF
-,TRBV6-5,TRBJ1-2,15,CASSYSPRVLEGYTF
-,TRBV19,TRBJ2-5,14,CASSSREIRETQYF
TRBD2,TRBV24-1,TRBJ2-2,16,CATSDPRTSGTGELFF
-,TRBV21-1,TRBJ2-1,19,CASSMGDRISHRSYNEQFF
-,TRBV7-2,TRBJ1-1,15,CASSPKGGENTEAFF
TRBD2,TRBV19,TRBJ2-2,14,CASRVVAGAGELFF
-,TRBV9,TRBJ2-3,14,CASSETTSTDTQYF
TRBD2,TRBV24-1,TRBJ2-1,16,CATSDSGTSGINEQFF
-,TRBV30,TRBJ1-3,13,CAWNGRHGNTIYF
-,TRBV15,TRBJ1-1,14,CATSTDRMNTEAFF
TRBD2,TRBV5-6,TRBJ2-5,16,CASSFGLAGDYETQYF
-,TRBV30,TRBJ1-1,13,CAWSSSWSGKAFF
-,TRBV6-1,TRBJ1-2,16,CASSAFYRAANYGYTF
-,TRBV6-5,TRBJ1-5,14,CASSYRTGNQPQHF